The 22 T cell receptor beta chains given below trace back to one sample, sequenced in a study of Graves' ophthalmopathy and Graves' hyperthyroidism. For repertoire sequencing, the TCR beta CDR3 regions were amplified from RNA transcripts. HTBI-primed first-round RT-PCR preceded second-round multiplex PCR. TCRdb re-analysed the multiplex PCR reads in MiXCR, keeping a single row per CDR3 protein. The table lists over a million distinct CDR3 sequences, 35% to 40% of them singletons, with roughly 11% in the top ten. Sequences were obtained from peripheral blood or thyroid tissue (not recorded which). The receptors derive from an adult man with Graves' hyperthyroidism.

Concerning this clonotype: The junction departs from germline at one end; a sequencing error may be responsible. The chain combines TRBV10-3 with TRBJ1-2; TRBD1 is a possible D gene (5 bases). The CDR3 runs to 15 residues. The V gene's germline CDR1 is ENHRY and CDR2 SYGVKD. The CDR3: CASSEVNTGSAGYTF. Here the CDR3 DNA reads TGTGCCAGCAGTGAGGTAAACACAGGATCCGCTGGCTACACCTTC.

The chain has TRBV24-1 and TRBJ2-5, with a weak D call TRBD2 (5 bases). In germline, CDR1 is KGHDR, CDR2 SFDVKD. V lost 11 bases and J lost 9, with 33 bases in between. The CDR3 is 17 residues long. Here the CDR3 reads CASSPPNREERTEAQYF. The DNA of the CDR3 is TGTGCCAGCTCACCACCGAATCGAGAGGAACGAACGGAGGCCCAGTACTTC.

To note about this clonotype: Since a much larger clone is just one base distant, this may be a read error. This sequence joins TRBV25-1 and TRBJ1-6; D might be TRBD1 (5 bases). This CDR3 is 13 amino acids long. Trimming took 5 bases from V and 9 from J, leaving 11 bases between them. Per germline, CDR1 MGHDK and CDR2 SYGVNS. CDR3 residues: CASSYSGGSPLHF. In DNA, the CDR3 is TGTGCCAGCAGTTACTCGGGGGGTTCACCCCTCCACTTT.

This clonotype was counted only a few times. V gene TRBV29-1 combines with J gene TRBJ1-2; TRBD1 matches at 7 bases. Germline assignment: CDR1 SQVTM and CDR2 ANQGSEA. The CDR3 contains 14 residues. Trimming removed 2 bases from V and 1 base from J; junction bases left unmatched: 4. The CDR3 DNA reads TGCAGCGTTGAATCAGGGGGGAGTAACTATGGCTACACCTTC. Protein product: CSVESGGSNYGYTF.

This clonotype came up many times. The V and J genes are TRBV4-1 and TRBJ1-2; TRBD1 matches at 9 bases. CDR3 length: 16 amino acids. Germline trimming cut 0 bases from V and 8 bases from J; bases unmatched to any gene: 10. Germline CDR1 MGHRA, CDR2 YSYEKL. Written as DNA, the CDR3 is TGCGCCAGCAGCCAAGACGACAGGGGGTGGGTACAAGGCTACACCTTC. Amino acid sequence: CASSQDDRGWVQGYTF.

This clonotype was picked up one time. Sequence at one end of the junction differs from germline and may be a read error. The rearrangement links TRBV10-3 to TRBJ2-7; TRBD2 aligns across 10 bases. Germline lookup yields CDR1 ENHRY and CDR2 SYGVKD. The CDR3 length is 15 residues. CDR3 in amino acids: CVISATSGVTCEQYF. The DNA of the CDR3 is TGTGTCATCAGCGCAACTAGCGGGGTAACCTGCGAGCAGTACTTC.

At least ten counts were recorded for this clonotype. V gene TRBV5-8 combines with J gene TRBJ1-6, with D possibly matching TRBD1 (5 bases). The CDR3 is 14 residues long. Germline values: CDR1 SGHTS, CDR2 YDEGEE. V lost 4 bases, J lost 15 bases, and 20 bases lay in between. The CDR3 spells CASSHDRDLTFLHF. CDR3 nucleotide sequence: TGTGCCAGCAGCCATGACAGAGATTTAACCTTCCTCCACTTT.

This chain connects TRBV7-9 to TRBJ1-2; 10 bases map to TRBD1. Germline trimming cut 5 bases from V and 8 bases from J; bases unmatched to any gene: 8. The germline V gene encodes CDR1 SEHNR and CDR2 FQNEAQ (reference sequence). The CDR3 is made up of 14 amino acids. Written as DNA, the CDR3 is TGTGCCAGCAGCCCGGGACAGGGGCGGAACGGCTACACCTTC. Its translation is CASSPGQGRNGYTF.

This clonotype has only a few counts. The V gene is TRBV2, the J gene TRBJ1-1; 9 nucleotides agree with TRBD1. J lost 3 bases, V lost 7 bases, and 12 bases had no gene match. Germline loops: CDR1 SNHLY, CDR2 FYNNEI. The CDR3 runs 16 residues. CDR3 coding DNA: TGTGCCAGCAAGGAGGACAGGGGCCCGGTTGACACTGAAGCTTTCTTT. Amino acids: CASKEDRGPVDTEAFF.

This chain links TRBV25-1 with TRBJ2-1, with D tentatively TRBD1 (6 bases). The V gene lost 3 bases and the J gene lost 1 base, with 16 bases spanning the gap. This CDR3 is 17 amino acids long. Germline CDR1 and CDR2: MGHDK and SYGVNS. CDR3 in amino acids: CASSEFRWGLSYNEQFF. The DNA of the CDR3 is TGTGCCAGCAGTGAGTTTCGGTGGGGGCTTTCCTACAATGAGCAGTTCTTC.

As to this clonotype: A much larger clone differs from this one at a single base, so this may be a read error. Because it lacks the conserved phenylalanine or tryptophan at the end, this CDR3 is likely a read error. V usage is TRBV13 and J usage is TRBJ1-5; maybe TRBD1 (5 bases). This CDR3 comprises 15 residues. The V end was cut by 6 bases, the J end by 4 bases, with 16 bases between. Germline loops: CDR1 PRHDT, CDR2 FYEKMQ (reference sequence). The CDR3 reads CASSLGTGQNQPQHS. The CDR3 coding sequence is TGTGCCAGCAGTCTAGGAACGGGGCAGAATCAGCCCCAGCATTCT.

The genes are TRBV7-6 and TRBJ1-6; D gene uncertain. Germline values: CDR1 SGHVS, CDR2 FNYEAQ. This CDR3 comprises 13 residues. Trimming cost V 1 base and J 10 bases, with 8 bases left between them. The CDR3 here is CASSLESSSPLHF. CDR3 nucleotide sequence: TGTGCCAGCAGCTTAGAATCGAGCTCACCCCTCCACTTT.

Here the CDR3 DNA reads TGTGCCAGCGACAGGGGGACCCTGGACTACGAGCAGTACTTC. Residues: CASDRGTLDYEQYF. This sequence joins TRBV2 and TRBJ2-7; 9 nucleotides align to TRBD1. The CDR3 runs 14 residues. V trimming: 8 bases; J trimming: 3 bases; junction bases outside the gene matches: 8. Germline V CDR1 and CDR2: SNHLY, FYNNEI.

The chain joins TRBV29-1 to TRBJ1-4, with unresolved D. The germline V gene encodes CDR1 SQVTM and CDR2 ANQGSEA. The CDR3 length is 13 residues. V lost 0 bases, J lost 10 bases, and 12 bases lay in between. This CDR3 is CSVEDRGGGKLFF. CDR3 nucleotide sequence: TGCAGCGTTGAAGATCGGGGAGGCGGAAAACTGTTTTTT.

There are many counts of this clonotype. The chain has TRBV20-1 and TRBJ1-1; 8 nucleotides agree with TRBD1. The CDR3 spans 15 residues. Trimming at V came to 5 bases and at J to 5 bases, leaving 13 bases not matched to a gene. Germline values: CDR1 DFQATT, CDR2 SNEGSKA (reference sequence). DNA of the CDR3: TGCAGTGCTTCCCAGGGGGCGGCGGGGGGAACTGAAGCTTTCTTT. Amino acids: CSASQGAAGGTEAFF.

This sequence joins TRBV28 and TRBJ1-5; no clear D. V shed 5 bases and J shed 2 bases, with 16 bases lying between them. Germline V gene lookup returns CDR1 MDHEN and CDR2 SYDVKM. The CDR3 sequence is 16 residues long. In nucleotides, the CDR3 is TGTGCCAGCAGTCCTATTGGGGTAGGAGGCAATCAGCCCCAGCATTTT. It is translated as CASSPIGVGGNQPQHF.

The chain joins TRBV18 to TRBJ2-7, with D perhaps matching TRBD2 (6 bases). Looked up from germline, CDR1 is KGHSH and CDR2 is LQKENI. The CDR3 length is 14 residues. V was shortened by 1 base and J by 1 base, with 8 bases between the two germline ends. CDR3 bases: TGTGCCAGCTCACCACGCGGGAAATCCTACGAGCAGTACTTC. Translation: CASSPRGKSYEQYF.

V is TRBV6-5 and J is TRBJ2-7; D gene uncertain. CDR1 is MNHEY and CDR2 is SVGAGI in the germline V gene. The CDR3 is made up of 14 amino acids. Trimming left V 4 bases short and J 3 bases short, with 13 bases between. CDR3 amino acids: CASSFGPFLYEQYF. CDR3 in DNA: TGTGCCAGCAGTTTTGGACCATTTCTCTACGAGCAGTACTTC.

The rearrangement links TRBV9 to TRBJ2-2; D remains unclear. Trimming took off 0 bases at V and 7 bases at J, with 7 bases between the two ends. The V gene's germline CDR1 is SGDLS and CDR2 YYNGEE. CDR3 length: 13 amino acids. CDR3 sequence reads: CASSVGSGGELFF. CDR3 DNA sequence: TGTGCCAGCAGCGTAGGATCGGGCGGGGAGCTGTTTTTT.

The gene calls are TRBV29-1 and TRBJ2-7; perhaps D is TRBD1 or TRBD2 (5 bases each). The germline gives CDR1 SQVTM, CDR2 ANQGSEA. V was shortened by 4 bases and J by 2 bases, with 15 bases between the two germline ends. The CDR3 is 14 amino acids. DNA of the CDR3: TGCAGCGTTGGGGGGAAGGGGATGACCTACGAGCAGTACTTC. Protein product: CSVGGKGMTYEQYF.

This clonotype was recorded at least ten times. This chain links TRBV12-3 or TRBV12-4 with TRBJ2-7, with D uncertain. Trimming took 6 bases from V and 0 from J, leaving 9 bases between them. This CDR3 has 13 residues. CDR3 DNA: TGTGCCAGCAGAGGTATAATCTCCTACGAGCAGTACTTC. Amino acids: CASRGIISYEQYF.

V gene TRBV29-1 combines with J gene TRBJ1-2; TRBD1 matches 10 bases. V shed 7 bases, J shed 12 bases, and the junction held 8 bases outside the gene matches. Germline V gives CDR1 SQVTM, CDR2 ANQGSEA. This CDR3 has 11 amino acids. This chain's CDR3 is CSGQGAGGNTF. CDR3 bases: TGCAGCGGACAGGGGGCCGGTGGAAACACCTTC.